This paragraph covers one T cell receptor (beta chain) sequence. The target antigen is unknown. This specimen comes from a study of T cells expressing NK-cell markers. The wider study: Investigators obtained TCR beta repertoires from sorted CD3+CD56+NKG2C+, CD3+CD56+NKG2C- and CD3+CD56-NKG2C+ T cells. HCMV seropositivity characterized seven of the eight sequenced donors, and seronegativity one. Study-wide results and limits: It is unclear if expanded NKG2C-expressing clones target HCMV antigens.

5'RACE template switching built TCR beta cDNA with unique molecular identifiers. TCRdb re-called the 5' RACE reads; every CDR3 protein appears as one record, without DNA. This listing includes about 400,000 distinct CDR3 sequences. CDR1 and CDR2 (germline): SGHAT, FQNNGV. The CDR3 has 14 residues. V gene TRBV11-2 combines with J gene TRBJ2-1; absent DNA, TCRdb's TRBD1 call cannot be checked. The source is a woman aged 50 to 60 in good health. Material for sequencing was blood T cells: a sorted CD56 or NKG2C T cell subset, CD4+ or CD8+ T cells, or bulk PBMC T cells (not recorded which). This chain's CDR3 is CASSPIDRVNEQFF.